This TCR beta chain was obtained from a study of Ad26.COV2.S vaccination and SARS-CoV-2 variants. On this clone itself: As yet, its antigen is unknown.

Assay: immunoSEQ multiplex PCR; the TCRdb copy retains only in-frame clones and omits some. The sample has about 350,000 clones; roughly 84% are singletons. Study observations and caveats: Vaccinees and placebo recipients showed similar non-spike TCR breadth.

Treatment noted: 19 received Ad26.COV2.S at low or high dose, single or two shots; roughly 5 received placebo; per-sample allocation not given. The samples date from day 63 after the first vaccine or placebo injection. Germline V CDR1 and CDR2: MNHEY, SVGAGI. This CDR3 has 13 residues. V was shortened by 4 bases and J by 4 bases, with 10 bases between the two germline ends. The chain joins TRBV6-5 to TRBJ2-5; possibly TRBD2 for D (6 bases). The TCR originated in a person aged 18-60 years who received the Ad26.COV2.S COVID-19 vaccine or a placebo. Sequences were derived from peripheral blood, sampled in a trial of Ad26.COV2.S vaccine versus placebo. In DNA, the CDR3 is TGTGCCAGCAGTTCCCCCGGGGGAGAGACCCAGTACTTC. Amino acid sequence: CASSSPGGETQYF.